The 27 T cell receptor beta chains listed next were all sequenced from one sample in a study of shared clonotypes between healthy human individuals. TCRdb's table, derived via immunoSEQ multiplex PCR, lists solely in-frame clones and lacks some. The top ten hold about 0.89% of the sample, which has about 1.1 million clones, approximately 75% seen once. Material: memory CD4+ T cells from PBMCs. Indicated subset: CD45RA-negative fraction. The receptors stem from a young man in good health. Some clones in this sample may be carry-over from other donors' samples.

The chain links TRBV4-3 to TRBJ1-3; D might be TRBD1 (5 bases). The V gene lost 0 bases and the J gene lost 4 bases, with 19 bases spanning the gap. Germline CDR1 and CDR2: LGHNA and YSLEER. There are 18 residues in the CDR3. CDR3 in amino acids: CASSQDLLGQVTGNTIYF. CDR3 DNA: TGCGCCAGCAGCCAAGATCTTCTGGGGCAGGTTACCGGAAACACCATATATTTT.

The chain combines TRBV19 with TRBJ2-7; 9 nucleotides match TRBD2. This CDR3 comprises 13 residues. The germline CDR1 and CDR2 sequences are LNHDA and SQIVND (reference sequence). V was clipped by 4 bases and J by 6 bases; unmatched bases: 4. CDR3 residues: CASSTGLATEQYF. CDR3 bases: TGTGCCAGTAGTACGGGACTAGCTACCGAGCAGTACTTC. Full variable domain (missing parts from reference TRBV19 and TRBJ2-7): DGGITQSPKYLFRKEGQNVTLSCEQNLNHDAMYWYRQDPGQGLRLIYYSQIVNDFQKGDIAEGYSVSREKKESFPLTVTSAQKNPTAFYLCASSTGLATEQYFGPGTRLTVT.

This chain connects TRBV6-6 to TRBJ2-7; 13 bases line up with TRBD2. The CDR3 extends over 14 amino acids. CDR1 and CDR2 from the germline V gene are MNHNY and SVGAGI (reference sequence). V shed 8 bases and J 6 bases; nucleotides not matched to a gene: 7. CDR3 loop: CASDGTSGIGEQYF. The CDR3 DNA reads as TGTGCCAGCGATGGGACTAGCGGGATCGGCGAGCAGTACTTC.

The chain recombines TRBV11-2 with TRBJ2-3, with TRBD2 matching 12 bases. CDR3 length equals 17 residues. Trimming took 4 bases from V and 3 from J; bases not matched to a gene: 8. In germline, CDR1 is SGHAT, CDR2 FQNNGV. In DNA, the CDR3 is TGTGCCAGCAGCTCCCGACTAGCGGGAGTCCTTACAGATACGCAGTATTTT. This codes for CASSSRLAGVLTDTQYF.

The chain uses TRBV7-2 and TRBJ2-7; D uncertain. Germline-derived CDR1 and CDR2 are SGHTA and FQGNSA. CDR3 length: 15 residues. V was shortened by 1 base and J by 5 bases, with 15 bases between the two germline ends. The CDR3 spells CASSLERLRSHEQYF. The CDR3 nucleotides are TGTGCCAGCAGCTTAGAAAGGCTTAGATCCCACGAGCAGTACTTC. The variable domain in full, completed from reference TRBV7-2 and TRBJ2-7, reads GAGVSQSPSNKVTEKGKDVELRCDPISGHTALYWYRQSLGQGLEFLIYFQGNSAPDKSGLPSDRFSAERTGGSVSTLTIQRTQQEDSAVYLCASSLERLRSHEQYFGPGTRLTVT.

Written as DNA, the CDR3 is TGTGCCTGGAGGGAAAGGGAGACCCAGTACTTC. Translation gives CAWRERETQYF. The chain recombines TRBV30 with TRBJ2-5, with no clear D. CDR1 is GTSNPN, CDR2 SVGIG, per germline (reference sequence). The ends were cut back, 3 bases at V and 5 bases at J, with 7 bases in the middle. CDR3 length equals 11 residues.

In its sample, this clone was seen once. This chain connects TRBV9 to TRBJ1-5; D possibly corresponds to TRBD1 (6 bases). V was cut by 3 bases and J by 6 bases, with 16 bases left in between. The CDR3 covers 15 residues. CDR1 SGDLS and CDR2 YYNGEE come from the germline V gene. The CDR3 region is CASSDTGFFGQPQHF. The CDR3 nucleotides are TGTGCCAGCAGCGACACAGGGTTTTTCGGTCAGCCCCAGCATTTT.

As to this clone: This may arise from a read error, as a much more abundant clone is one base away. The chain uses TRBV6-1 and TRBJ2-7; D is uncertain. This CDR3 region has 12 residues. Germline CDR1 and CDR2: MNHNS and SASEGT. DNA of the CDR3: TGTGCCAGCAGTGACGGTTTTTACGGGCAGTACTTC. This gives the protein CASSDGFYGQYF.

DNA of the CDR3: TGTGCCAGTAGTATCGTTCCGGGTGGTGGCTACACCTTC. This gives the protein CASSIVPGGGYTF. The chain is built from TRBV19 and TRBJ1-2; D call uncertain. The CDR3 is 13 amino acids. Per germline, CDR1 LNHDA and CDR2 SQIVND (reference sequence). The V end was cut by 3 bases, the J end by 7 bases, with 12 bases between.

The chain uses TRBV7-2 and TRBJ2-7; D not resolved. This CDR3 has 17 residues. Between the trimmed V and J ends, which lost 5 bases and 0 bases, there was a span of 20 bases. CDR1 and CDR2 (germline): SGHTA, FQGNSA. The CDR3 region has the DNA TGTGCCAGCAGCCGCCGGGTAGGCGGTGGGATCTCCTACGAGCAGTACTTC. This gives the protein CASSRRVGGGISYEQYF.

This clone was seen a handful of times. The gene calls are TRBV29-1 and TRBJ1-1; the match to TRBD1 covers 7 bases. Germline-derived CDR1 and CDR2 are SQVTM and ANQGSEA. The ends lost 4 bases at V and 1 base at J; junction bases unmatched: 6. This CDR3 comprises 14 residues. As DNA, the CDR3 is TGCAGCGTTGCCCGGGACAGCTGGAACACTGAAGCTTTCTTT. Its protein is CSVARDSWNTEAFF.

This clone was picked up many times. The V gene is TRBV6-1, the J gene TRBJ2-5; TRBD1 matches at 8 bases. The junction had 4 bases not matched to a gene; V was cut back by 6 bases and J by 4 bases. The CDR3 covers 13 residues. Germline V CDR1 and CDR2: MNHNS, SASEGT. CDR3 DNA sequence: TGTGCCAGCAGCTTTGGACAGGGAGAGACCCAGTACTTC. Its protein product is CASSFGQGETQYF.

The V gene is TRBV7-2, the J gene TRBJ2-2, with D maybe TRBD1 (6 bases). The CDR3 is made up of 14 amino acids. Germline lookup yields CDR1 SGHTA and CDR2 FQGNSA. V was trimmed by 5 bases and J by 8 bases, leaving 15 bases between them. CDR3 sequence: CASSNRDGAGELFF. The CDR3 nucleotides are TGTGCCAGCAGCAACAGGGACGGGGCGGGGGAGCTGTTTTTT.

The chain links TRBV15 to TRBJ2-3, with a weak D call TRBD1 (6 bases). The V end lost 1 base, the J end lost 4 bases, and 15 bases lay between the germline ends. The CDR3 extends over 16 amino acids. Germline lookup yields CDR1 LNHNV and CDR2 YYDKDF (reference sequence). CDR3 bases: TGTGCCACCAGCAGAGTGTCAGGGGAGAGGGCAGATACGCAGTATTTT. Its protein product is CATSRVSGERADTQYF.

The gene calls are TRBV7-2 and TRBJ1-1; D is uncertain. Trimming took 5 bases from V and 5 from J, leaving 12 bases between them. Germline loops: CDR1 SGHTA, CDR2 FQGNSA. This CDR3 spans 13 amino acids. Written as DNA, the CDR3 is TGTGCCAGCAGCCCACGACGGAAGACTGAAGCTTTCTTT. This sequence encodes CASSPRRKTEAFF.

The chain recombines TRBV10-3 with TRBJ2-1; 8 bases match TRBD1. Germline CDR1 is ENHRY and CDR2 is SYGVKD. This CDR3 region has 12 residues. The trim removed 10 bases at V and 8 bases at J, leaving 7 bases unmatched. CDR3 in amino acids: CATGQGVHEQFF. Here the CDR3 DNA reads TGTGCCACCGGACAGGGAGTACATGAGCAGTTCTTC.

CDR3 amino acids: CASSLRTSGSPDTQYF. The CDR3 region has the DNA TGTGCCAGCAGCTTAAGGACTAGCGGGAGTCCAGATACGCAGTATTTT. The V gene is TRBV5-8, the J gene TRBJ2-3, with 13 nucleotides matching TRBD2. Germline CDR1 SGHTS, CDR2 YDEGEE. This CDR3 spans 16 amino acids. V was pared by 2 bases and J by 4 bases, with 4 bases of the junction left unmatched. The full variable domain, completed using reference TRBV5-8 and TRBJ2-3, is EAGVTQSPTHLIKTRGQQATLRCSPISGHTSVYWYQQALGLGLQFLLWYDEGEERNRGNFPPRFSGRQFPNYSSELNVNALELEDSALYLCASSLRTSGSPDTQYFGPGTRLTVL.

This chain connects TRBV27 to TRBJ2-7, with TRBD1 as a possible D gene (6 bases). There are 14 residues in the CDR3. Trimming took off 0 bases at V and 5 bases at J, with 11 bases between the two ends. Germline loops: CDR1 MNHEY, CDR2 SMNVEV (reference sequence). The CDR3 is CASSLSTGIHEQYF. CDR3 DNA sequence: TGTGCCAGCAGTTTATCAACAGGGATCCACGAGCAGTACTTC.

This clone was detected a few times. This chain connects TRBV5-6 to TRBJ1-2, with D maybe TRBD1 (5 bases). Germline V gives CDR1 SGHDT, CDR2 YYEEEE. The CDR3 has 14 amino acids. Trimming removed 6 bases from V and 3 bases from J, with 15 bases in between. The CDR3 bases are TGTGCCAGCACCCTAGGAGGGGTGTACTATGGCTACACCTTC. Protein product: CASTLGGVYYGYTF.

This chain joins TRBV5-4 and TRBJ1-1, with unresolved D. CDR1 SGHNT and CDR2 YYREEE come from the germline V gene (reference sequence). The CDR3 contains 15 residues. Deletions cut 0 bases from V and 1 base from J, with 10 bases between. CDR3 bases: TGTGCCAGCAGCTTGGATCCGAAATCGAACACTGAAGCTTTCTTT. Encoded protein: CASSLDPKSNTEAFF.

The chain combines TRBV9 with TRBJ1-1, with D tentatively TRBD1 (6 bases). This CDR3 comprises 13 residues. With 5 bases removed from V and 4 bases from J, the gap between germline ends came to 12 bases. Germline values: CDR1 SGDLS, CDR2 YYNGEE. The CDR3 region is CASSQGLSTEAFF. The CDR3 DNA reads TGTGCCAGCAGTCAGGGGCTGAGCACTGAAGCTTTCTTT. Drawing the rest from reference TRBV9 and TRBJ1-1, the complete variable domain is DSGVTQTPKHLITATGQRVTLRCSPRSGDLSVYWYQQSLDQGLQFLIQYYNGEERAKGNILERFSAQQFPDLHSELNLSSLELGDSALYFCASSQGLSTEAFFGQGTRLTVV.

V and J are TRBV11-2 and TRBJ2-1; unclear D gene. The CDR3 consists of 13 residues. The germline V gene has CDR1 SGHAT and CDR2 FQNNGV. Deletions cut 8 bases from V and 4 bases from J, with 12 bases between. Written as DNA, the CDR3 is TGTGCCAGCGCTCCCAGCATATACAATGAGCAGTTCTTC. Translating it yields CASAPSIYNEQFF.

This clone was seen repeatedly, ten times or more. Other DNA sequences in the sample encode the same CDR3. The chain couples TRBV7-8 to TRBJ1-5; no firm D call. The V gene's germline CDR1 is SGHVS and CDR2 FQNEAQ. The CDR3 is 12 residues long. V was cut by 5 bases and J by 3 bases, with 5 bases left in between. CDR3 sequence: CASSPANQPQHF. The CDR3 DNA follows: TGTGCCAGCAGCCCAGCCAATCAGCCCCAGCATTTT.

J is TRBJ1-5 and V is TRBV28; the D is unclear. Per germline, CDR1 MDHEN and CDR2 SYDVKM. CDR3 size: 15 residues. Trimming took 7 bases from V and 0 from J, leaving 13 bases between them. The CDR3 nucleotides are TGTGCCAGCACGGGTATAGGTTATAGCAATCAGCCCCAGCATTTT. As protein: CASTGIGYSNQPQHF.

In this sample, this clone turned up a few times. J is TRBJ1-1 and V is TRBV7-9; D is ambiguous. From germline, CDR1 is SEHNR and CDR2 FQNEAQ (reference sequence). The CDR3 loop spans 12 amino acids. Deletions cut 2 bases from V and 5 bases from J, with 6 bases between. CDR3 residues: CASSLIETEAFF. CDR3 DNA sequence: TGTGCCAGCAGCTTAATAGAAACTGAAGCTTTCTTT.

The gene calls are TRBV23-1 and TRBJ2-7; D could derive from TRBD1 or TRBD2 (5 bases each). TRBV23-1 is reported as an ORF; its role is uncertain. This CDR3 region has 18 residues. V lost 0 bases and J lost 3, with 21 bases in between. The DNA for the CDR3 is TGCGCCAGCAGTCAATCGGAGGCCGGGACCCCGCTGGGCTACGAGCAGTACTTC. Protein sequence: CASSQSEAGTPLGYEQYF.

J is TRBJ1-5 and V is TRBV19; no reliable D call. Germline lookup yields CDR1 LNHDA and CDR2 SQIVND (reference sequence). This CDR3 has 14 amino acids. Trimming left V 7 bases short and J 3 bases short, with 13 bases between. In DNA, the CDR3 is TGTGCCAGTACCAGCGACCGGTTCAATCAGCCCCAGCATTTT. Translation: CASTSDRFNQPQHF.